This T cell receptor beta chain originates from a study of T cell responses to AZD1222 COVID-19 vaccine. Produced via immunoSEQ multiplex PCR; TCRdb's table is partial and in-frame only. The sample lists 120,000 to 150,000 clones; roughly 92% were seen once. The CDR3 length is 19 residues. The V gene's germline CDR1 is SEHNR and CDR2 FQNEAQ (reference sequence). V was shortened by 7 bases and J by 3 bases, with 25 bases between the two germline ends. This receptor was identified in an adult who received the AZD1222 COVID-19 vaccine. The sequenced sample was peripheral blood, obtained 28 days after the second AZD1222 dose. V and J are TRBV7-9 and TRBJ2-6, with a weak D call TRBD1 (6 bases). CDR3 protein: CASTPPDWGRFDGANVLTF. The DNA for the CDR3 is TGTGCCAGCACCCCCCCCGACTGGGGGCGCTTCGATGGGGCCAACGTCCTGACTTTC.